This TCR beta chain was identified during a study of tissue T cells after allogeneic stem cell transplantation. Of note for this clone: Gene names are mouse gene names. The read finishes 1 residue shy of the CDR3 end, and the germline J gene is used to complete it.

The ends lost 5 bases at V and 0 bases at J; junction bases unmatched: 5. This CDR3 region has 15 residues. Germline CDR1 and CDR2: LGHNA and YNLKQL (reference sequence). The method was immunoSEQ multiplex PCR; TCRdb's version includes in-frame clones alone and lacks a portion of them. The profile shows some 48,000 clones, around 70% of them singletons. V usage is TRBV5 and J usage is TRBJ2-4; the match to TRBD1 covers 7 bases. This sequence originates from a pool of C57BL/6 mice in good health. The sequenced material came from sorted cells pooled from one or two spleens. This CDR3 is CASSNDRVSQNTLYF. Incomplete CDR3 DNA: TGTGCCAGCAGCAACGACAGGGTAAGTCAAAACACCTTGTAC.